Reported below is one T cell receptor beta chain. This sample stems from a study of preoperative IRX-2 immunotherapy in early breast cancer. As to treatment: preoperative locoregional IRX-2 cytokine immunotherapy. Preoperative locoregional IRX-2 cytokine immunotherapy was tested in the phase Ib source study. The repertoire was sequenced with immunoSEQ multiplex PCR; TCRdb's copy has only in-frame clones and lacks some. The sample comprises approximately 25,000 clones, 75% of which are singletons, and less than 7% rests with the top ten. Germline CDR1 MDHEN, CDR2 SYDVKM. J was trimmed by 0 bases and V by 4 bases; bases with no gene match: 5. This CDR3 is built from 15 residues.

Sample: lymph node tissue, taken after IRX-2 immunotherapy. This chain joins TRBV28 and TRBJ1-2, with TRBD1 matching over 7 bases. This receptor was taken from a human donor with breast cancer. In nucleotides, the CDR3 is TGTGCCAGCAGTTCTCCGACAGGGACTAACTATGGCTACACCTTC. It codes for CASSSPTGTNYGYTF.